In its sample, the clone carrying this T cell receptor (beta chain) was seen a few times. The data belong to a study of blood T cell repertoires in COVID-19. Study-level information: COVID-19 samples from acute and convalescent phases originated in the United States, Italy and Spain. Nucleic acid was either cDNA or gDNA, and it came from T cells, B-cell-depleted T cells, or PBMCs.

The data were produced by immunoSEQ multiplex PCR, yet TCRdb's version contains in-frame clones alone and is incomplete. The sample lists some 150,000 clones; over 85% were seen once. The TCR sequence derives from a human donor in a cohort sampled during active COVID-19. The sequencing sample was made of peripheral blood.

CDR3 amino acids: CASSLTQGLSTGELFF. CDR3 nucleotide sequence: TGCGCCAGCAGCTTGACACAGGGGTTGAGCACCGGGGAGCTGTTTTTT. The rearrangement uses TRBV5-1 and TRBJ2-2; 7 bases are a match to TRBD1. The V and J ends lost 1 base and 4 bases, in that order; junction bases with no gene match: 7. This CDR3 has 16 amino acids. Germline values: CDR1 SGHRS, CDR2 YFSETQ.